This T cell receptor beta chain was recovered during a study of OX40 agonist ivuxolimab in advanced cancers. About the study: Patients treated during dose escalation were battling hepatocellular carcinoma, melanoma, renal cell or head and neck cancer. Study conclusions and caveats: At 0.1-3.0 mg/kg, partial responders had clonal expansion among the lowest observed. Expanded clones were, on average, more numerous among CD8+ T cells than CD4+.

The table came from immunoSEQ multiplex PCR; TCRdb's copy has only in-frame clones and leaves some out. The sample comprises about 71,000 clones, around 78% of which are singletons, and around 5% rests with the top ten. This clone appeared a single time. Its antigen remains unknown. Trimming at V came to 7 bases and at J to 10 bases, leaving 13 bases not matched to a gene. Germline V gives CDR1 LNHDA, CDR2 SQIVND (reference sequence). CDR3 length equals 16 residues. This specimen was CD4+ or CD8+ T cells sorted from blood, taken in a trial of the OX40 agonist ivuxolimab. The chain is built from TRBV19 and TRBJ2-2, with 12 bases lining up with TRBD1. The sequence derives from an adult with an advanced solid tumor such as melanoma, head and neck, liver or kidney cancer. The CDR3 here is CASNPGQGAVREELFF. The CDR3 DNA follows: TGTGCCAGTAACCCGGGACAGGGGGCGGTTAGGGAGGAGCTGTTTTTT.